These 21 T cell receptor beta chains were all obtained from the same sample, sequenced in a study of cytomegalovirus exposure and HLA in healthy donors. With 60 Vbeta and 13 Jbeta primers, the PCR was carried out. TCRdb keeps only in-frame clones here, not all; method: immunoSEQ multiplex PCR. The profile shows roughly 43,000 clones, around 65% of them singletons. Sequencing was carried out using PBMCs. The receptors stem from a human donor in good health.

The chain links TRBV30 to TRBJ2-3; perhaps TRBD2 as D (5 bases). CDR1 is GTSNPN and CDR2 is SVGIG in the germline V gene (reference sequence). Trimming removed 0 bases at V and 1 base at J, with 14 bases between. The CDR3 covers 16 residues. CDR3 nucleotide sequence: TGTGCCTGGAGTGTATCCTTTGGGCGGGGCACAGATACGCAGTATTTT. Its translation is CAWSVSFGRGTDTQYF.

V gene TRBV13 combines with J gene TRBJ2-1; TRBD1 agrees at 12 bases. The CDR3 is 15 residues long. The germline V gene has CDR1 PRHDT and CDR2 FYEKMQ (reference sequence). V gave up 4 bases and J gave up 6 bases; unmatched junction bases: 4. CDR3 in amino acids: CASSSPGQGANEQFF. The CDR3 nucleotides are TGTGCCAGCAGCTCTCCGGGACAGGGGGCCAATGAGCAGTTCTTC.

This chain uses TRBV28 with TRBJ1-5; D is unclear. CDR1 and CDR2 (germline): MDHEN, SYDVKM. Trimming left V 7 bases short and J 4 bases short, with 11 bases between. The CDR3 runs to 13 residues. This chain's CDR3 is CASTTLPNQPQHF. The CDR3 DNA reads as TGTGCCAGCACTACTCTTCCAAATCAGCCCCAGCATTTT.

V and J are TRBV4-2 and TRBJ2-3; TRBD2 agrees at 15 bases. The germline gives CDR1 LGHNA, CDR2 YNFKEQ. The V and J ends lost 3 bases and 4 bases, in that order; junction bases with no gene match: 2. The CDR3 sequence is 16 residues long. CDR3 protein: CASSQGLAGGSDTQYF. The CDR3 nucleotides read TGTGCCAGCAGCCAGGGACTAGCGGGGGGCTCAGATACGCAGTATTTT.

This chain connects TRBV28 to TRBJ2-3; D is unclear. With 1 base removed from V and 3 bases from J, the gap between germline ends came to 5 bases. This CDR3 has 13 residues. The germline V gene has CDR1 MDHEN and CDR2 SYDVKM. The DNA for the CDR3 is TGTGCCAGCAGTTTATCCCAGACAGATACGCAGTATTTT. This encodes CASSLSQTDTQYF.

CDR3 loop: CAISGTGRYGYTF. DNA for the CDR3: TGTGCCATCAGTGGGACAGGGCGGTATGGCTACACCTTC. The chain links TRBV10-3 to TRBJ1-2; 8 nucleotides agree with TRBD1. The CDR3 is 13 residues long. Germline V gene lookup returns CDR1 ENHRY and CDR2 SYGVKD. Losses at the gene ends were 4 bases for V and 5 bases for J; bases not matched to a gene: 3.

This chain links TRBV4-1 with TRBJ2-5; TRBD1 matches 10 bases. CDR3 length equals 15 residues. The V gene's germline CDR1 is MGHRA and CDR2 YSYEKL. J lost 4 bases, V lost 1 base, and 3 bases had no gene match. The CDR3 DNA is TGCGCCAGCAGCCAAGGGACAGGGGGGGCAGAGACCCAGTACTTC. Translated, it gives CASSQGTGGAETQYF.

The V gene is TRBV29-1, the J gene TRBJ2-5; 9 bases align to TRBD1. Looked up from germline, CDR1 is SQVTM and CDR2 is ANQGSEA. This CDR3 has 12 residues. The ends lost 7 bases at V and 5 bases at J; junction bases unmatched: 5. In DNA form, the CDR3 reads TGCAGCGCCACAGGGGGCATTGAGACCCAGTACTTC. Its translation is CSATGGIETQYF.

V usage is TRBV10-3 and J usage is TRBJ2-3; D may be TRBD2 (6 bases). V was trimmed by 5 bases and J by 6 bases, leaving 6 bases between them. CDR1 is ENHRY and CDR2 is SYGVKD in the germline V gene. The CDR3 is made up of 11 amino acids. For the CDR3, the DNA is TGTGCCATCAGTCGGGGGGATACGCAGTATTTT. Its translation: CAISRGDTQYF.

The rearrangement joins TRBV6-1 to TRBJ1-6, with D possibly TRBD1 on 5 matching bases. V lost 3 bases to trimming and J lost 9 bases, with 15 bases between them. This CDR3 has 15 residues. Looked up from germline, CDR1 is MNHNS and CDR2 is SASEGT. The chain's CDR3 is CASSDRVQGGSPLHF. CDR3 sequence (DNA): TGTGCCAGCAGTGATCGGGTGCAGGGAGGTTCACCCCTCCACTTT.

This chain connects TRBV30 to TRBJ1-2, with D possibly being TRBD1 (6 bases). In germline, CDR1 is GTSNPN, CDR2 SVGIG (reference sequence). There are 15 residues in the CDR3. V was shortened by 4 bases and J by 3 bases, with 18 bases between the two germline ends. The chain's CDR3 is CAWTPPQGSYYGYTF. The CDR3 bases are TGTGCCTGGACTCCCCCCCAGGGGTCCTACTATGGCTACACCTTC.

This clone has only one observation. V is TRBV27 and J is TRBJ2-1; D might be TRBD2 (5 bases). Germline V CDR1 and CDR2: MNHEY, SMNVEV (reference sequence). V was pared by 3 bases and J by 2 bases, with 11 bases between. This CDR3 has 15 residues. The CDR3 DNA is TGTGCCAGCAGTTTCGGGCGGGTAGCCTACAATGAGCAGTTCTTC. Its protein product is CASSFGRVAYNEQFF.

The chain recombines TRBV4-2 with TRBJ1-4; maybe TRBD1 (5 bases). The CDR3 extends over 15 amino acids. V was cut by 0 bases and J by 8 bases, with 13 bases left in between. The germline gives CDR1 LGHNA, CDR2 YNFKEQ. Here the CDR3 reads CASSQDHGRGEKLFF. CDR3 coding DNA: TGTGCCAGCAGCCAAGATCACGGGCGGGGGGAAAAACTGTTTTTT.

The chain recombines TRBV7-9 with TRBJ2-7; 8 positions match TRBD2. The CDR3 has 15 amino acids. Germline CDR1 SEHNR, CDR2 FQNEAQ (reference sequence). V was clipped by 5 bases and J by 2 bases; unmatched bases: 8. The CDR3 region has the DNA TGTGCCAGCAGCCCACGAACTAGCGGTACCTACGAGCAGTACTTC. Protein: CASSPRTSGTYEQYF. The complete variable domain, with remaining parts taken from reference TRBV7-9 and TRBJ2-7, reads DTGVSQNPRHKITKRGQNVTFRCDPISEHNRLYWYRQTLGQGPEFLTYFQNEAQLEKSRLLSDRFSAERPKGSFSTLEIQRTEQGDSAMYLCASSPRTSGTYEQYFGPGTRLTVT.

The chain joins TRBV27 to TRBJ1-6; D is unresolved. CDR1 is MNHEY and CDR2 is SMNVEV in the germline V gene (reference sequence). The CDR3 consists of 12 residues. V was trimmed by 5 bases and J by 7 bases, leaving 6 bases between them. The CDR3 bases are TGTGCCAGCAGTCTTCTGAATTCACCCCTCCACTTT. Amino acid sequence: CASSLLNSPLHF.

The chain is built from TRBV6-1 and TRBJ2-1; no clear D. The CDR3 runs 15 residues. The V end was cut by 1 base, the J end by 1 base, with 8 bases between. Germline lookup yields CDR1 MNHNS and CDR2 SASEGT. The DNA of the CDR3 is TGTGCCAGCAGTGAAGTGTTACTATCCTACAATGAGCAGTTCTTC. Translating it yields CASSEVLLSYNEQFF.

This CDR3 reads CASSVGGQGFWGYTF. The CDR3 nucleotides read TGTGCCAGCAGCGTAGGGGGACAGGGATTTTGGGGCTACACCTTC. V and J are TRBV9 and TRBJ1-2; 9 bases line up with TRBD1. With V trimmed by 0 bases and J by 8 bases, 8 bases remained unmatched. The CDR3 totals 15 residues. Germline assignment: CDR1 SGDLS and CDR2 YYNGEE. The whole variable domain, filled in from reference TRBV9 and TRBJ1-2, reads DSGVTQTPKHLITATGQRVTLRCSPRSGDLSVYWYQQSLDQGLQFLIQYYNGEERAKGNILERFSAQQFPDLHSELNLSSLELGDSALYFCASSVGGQGFWGYTFGSGTRLTVV.

CDR3 bases: TGTGCCAGCAGCTTAGGTGGACAGATTCATACCTACGAGCAGTACTTC. Translating it yields CASSLGGQIHTYEQYF. The V and J genes are TRBV7-2 and TRBJ2-7; D perhaps matches TRBD1 (6 bases). The germline gives CDR1 SGHTA, CDR2 FQGNSA. Trimming pared 1 base from V and 2 bases from J, leaving 15 bases between. CDR3 size: 16 residues.

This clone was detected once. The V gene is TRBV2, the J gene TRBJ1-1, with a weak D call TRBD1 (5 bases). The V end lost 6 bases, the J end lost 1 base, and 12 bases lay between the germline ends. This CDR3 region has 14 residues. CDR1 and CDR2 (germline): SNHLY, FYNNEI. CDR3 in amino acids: CASSARTRNTEAFF. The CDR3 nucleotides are TGTGCCAGCAGCGCCAGGACAAGGAACACTGAAGCTTTCTTT.

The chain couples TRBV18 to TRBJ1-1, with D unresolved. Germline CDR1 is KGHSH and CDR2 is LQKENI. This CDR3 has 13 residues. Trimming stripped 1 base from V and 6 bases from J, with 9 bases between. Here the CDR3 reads CASSPRRIAEAFF. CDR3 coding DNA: TGTGCCAGCTCACCACGCAGGATCGCTGAAGCTTTCTTT.

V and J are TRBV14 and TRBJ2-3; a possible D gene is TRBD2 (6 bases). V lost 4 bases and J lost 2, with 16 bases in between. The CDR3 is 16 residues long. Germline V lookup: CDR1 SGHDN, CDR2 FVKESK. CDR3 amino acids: CASSRTILASTDTQYF. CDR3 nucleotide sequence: TGTGCCAGCAGCCGAACCATACTAGCATCCACAGATACGCAGTATTTT.